This is a list of T cell receptor beta chains from one sample in a study of shared clonotypes between healthy human individuals. Using immunoSEQ multiplex PCR, the repertoire was profiled, and TCRdb retains in-frame clones only, with some absent. The repertoire includes millions of clones, 85% to 95% of them detected once, and roughly 0.14% sits in the top ten. Sequences were obtained from naive CD4+ T cells sorted from blood. The receptors derive from a man younger than 30 in good health. Both conserved end residues are part of each CDR3. D genes are given only for firm matches. Size is omitted from some rows. Given values are once, few, many or a class for expanded clones.

>-|12|TRBJ2-5|TRBV30|-
TGTGCCTGGAGTGTAACCCAAGAGACCCAGTACTTC
CAWSVTQETQYF
>few|13|TRBJ1-5|TRBV25-1|TRBD1
TGTGCCAGCAGTGGACAGGGTGATCAGCCCCAGCATTTT
CASSGQGDQPQHF
>-|15|TRBJ2-5|TRBV9|-
TGTGCCAGCAGCGTAGGGGGAATGTCCCAAGAGACCCAGTACTTC
CASSVGGMSQETQYF
>-|15|TRBJ2-1|TRBV10-3|TRBD2
TGTGCCATCAGTCGACTAGCGGGAGATTACAATGAGCAGTTCTTC
CAISRLAGDYNEQFF
>-|12|TRBJ2-2|TRBV5-5|-
TGTGCCAGCAGCTTGCAACAAAGGGAGCTGTTTTTT
CASSLQQRELFF
>-|17|TRBJ2-4|TRBV21-1|-
TGTGCCAGCAGCAAAGCAGGACAGGGGCTGGCCAAAAACATTCAGTACTTC
CASSKAGQGLAKNIQYF
>few|11|TRBJ1-6|TRBV30|-
TGTGCCTGGAAGGCTAATTCACCCCTCCACTTT
CAWKANSPLHF
>-|14|TRBJ2-1|TRBV7-2|TRBD2
TGTGCCAGCAGCTGGGGGACTAGTTCCGATGAGCAGTTCTTC
CASSWGTSSDEQFF
>once|14|TRBJ2-3|TRBV5-1|-
TGCGCCAGCAGCTTAGAGTGGGGCACAGATACGCAGTATTTT
CASSLEWGTDTQYF
>once|15|TRBJ2-5|TRBV6-1|-
TGTGCCAGCAGTGAAGGTAGCCTCGGGGAGGAGACCCAGTACTTC
CASSEGSLGEETQYF
>-|15|TRBJ2-7|TRBV5-5|-
TGTGCCAGCAGCTTGGCGGTGGGGGGGCCCTACGAGCAGTACTTC
CASSLAVGGPYEQYF
>-|14|TRBJ2-1|TRBV2|-
TGTGCCAGCTGCGGGGAACAGGGACTCAATGAGCAGTTCTTC
CASCGEQGLNEQFF
>-|16|TRBJ2-5|TRBV5-1|TRBD2
TGCGCCAGCAGTCCGGGACTAGCGGGGGGCAGAGAGACCCAGTACTTC
CASSPGLAGGRETQYF
>-|12|TRBJ2-3|TRBV6-6|-
TGTGCCAGCAGTTACTCTGAGGATACGCAGTATTTT
CASSYSEDTQYF
>-|12|TRBJ2-7|TRBV5-1|-
TGCGCCAGCAGCTTCCCACCTGGCGAGCAGTACTTC
CASSFPPGEQYF
>-|12|TRBJ1-1|TRBV18|TRBD1
TGTGCCAGCTACAGGGGGAACACTGAAGCTTTCTTT
CASYRGNTEAFF
>-|13|TRBJ1-2|TRBV6-5|-
TGTGCCAGCAGCCAGACTCTTAACTATGGCTACACCTTC
CASSQTLNYGYTF
>-|15|TRBJ1-5|TRBV13|-
TGTGCCAGCAGCTTACGGGGGAGCAGCAATCAGCCCCAGCATTTT
CASSLRGSSNQPQHF
>-|15|TRBJ2-7|TRBV4-3|TRBD2
TGCGCCAGCAGCCGGGGACTAGCGGGAGGGTACGAGCAGTACTTC
CASSRGLAGGYEQYF
>-|15|TRBJ2-5|TRBV9|-
TGTGCCAGCAGCGTAGCTGACGCAGGGTGGGAGACCCAGTACTTC
CASSVADAGWETQYF
>-|14|TRBJ2-3|TRBV5-1|-
TGCGCCAGCAGCGTATCGGGGGACACAGATACGCAGTATTTT
CASSVSGDTDTQYF
>-|15|TRBJ1-4|TRBV7-2|TRBD1
TGTGCCAGCAGCTCGAGACAGGGAACTAATGAAAAACTGTTTTTT
CASSSRQGTNEKLFF
>once|15|TRBJ1-2|TRBV6-6|-
TGTGCCAGCAGTTACTCTACCCAGGGTGGCTATGGCTACACCTTC
CASSYSTQGGYGYTF
>once|15|TRBJ1-4|TRBV4-3|-
TGCGCCAGCAGCCAGGAAACAGGTTTTCTTTTCGAACTGTTTTTT
CASSQETGFLFELFF
>-|16|TRBJ2-4|TRBV6-1|-
TGTGCCAGCAGTGGCTCGTGGGTACTAGCCAAAAACATTCAGTACTTC
CASSGSWVLAKNIQYF
>-|12|TRBJ1-2|TRBV6-5|-
TGTGCCAGCAGTTCGCTATCCGATGGCTACACCTTC
CASSSLSDGYTF